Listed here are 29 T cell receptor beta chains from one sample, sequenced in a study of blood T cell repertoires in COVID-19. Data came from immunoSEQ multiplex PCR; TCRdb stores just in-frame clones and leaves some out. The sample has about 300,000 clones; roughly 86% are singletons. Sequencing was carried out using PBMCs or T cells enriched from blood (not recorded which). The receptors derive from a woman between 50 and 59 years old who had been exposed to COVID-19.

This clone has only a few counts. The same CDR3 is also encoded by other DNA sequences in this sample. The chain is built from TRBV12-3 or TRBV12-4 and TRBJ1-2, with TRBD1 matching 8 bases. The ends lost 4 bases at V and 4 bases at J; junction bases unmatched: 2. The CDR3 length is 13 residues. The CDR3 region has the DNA TGTGCCAGCAGTTCAGGGGGCGGCTATGGCTACACCTTC. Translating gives CASSSGGGYGYTF.

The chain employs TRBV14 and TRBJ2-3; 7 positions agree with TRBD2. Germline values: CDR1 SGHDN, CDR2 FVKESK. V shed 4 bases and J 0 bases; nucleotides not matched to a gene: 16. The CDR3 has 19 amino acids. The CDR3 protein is CASSPRGGIRGLSTDTQYF. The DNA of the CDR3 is TGTGCCAGCAGCCCACGCGGGGGTATACGGGGTCTTAGCACAGATACGCAGTATTTT.

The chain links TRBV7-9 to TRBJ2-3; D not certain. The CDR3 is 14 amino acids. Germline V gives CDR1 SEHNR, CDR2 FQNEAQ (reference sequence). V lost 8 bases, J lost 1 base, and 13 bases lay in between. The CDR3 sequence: CASRILVGTDTQYF. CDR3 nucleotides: TGTGCCAGCCGTATTCTGGTAGGCACAGATACGCAGTATTTT.

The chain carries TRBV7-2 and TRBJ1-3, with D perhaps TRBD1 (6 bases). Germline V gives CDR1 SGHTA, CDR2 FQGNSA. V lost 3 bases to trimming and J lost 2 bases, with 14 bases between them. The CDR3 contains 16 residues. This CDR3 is CASSLEPGGAGNTIYF. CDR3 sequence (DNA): TGTGCCAGCAGCTTGGAGCCGGGGGGCGCTGGAAACACCATATATTTT.

The CDR3 DNA follows: TGTGCCAGCAGCCCCTCGGGGATCTACGAGCAGTACTTC. It translates to CASSPSGIYEQYF. The chain has TRBV7-9 and TRBJ2-7; possibly TRBD2 for D (5 bases). The V gene's germline CDR1 is SEHNR and CDR2 FQNEAQ (reference sequence). Trimming shortened V by 5 bases and J by 3 bases, and 11 bases separated the two germline ends. This CDR3 comprises 13 residues.

CDR3 sequence (DNA): TGTGCCATCAGTGAACAAGGACCGGGACAGGGTTTCTACGAGCAGTACTTC. Its protein is CAISEQGPGQGFYEQYF. This chain uses TRBV10-3 with TRBJ2-7, with TRBD1 matching over 9 bases. The CDR3 consists of 17 residues. Trimming at V came to 3 bases and at J to 3 bases, leaving 12 bases not matched to a gene. Germline CDR1 and CDR2: ENHRY and SYGVKD.

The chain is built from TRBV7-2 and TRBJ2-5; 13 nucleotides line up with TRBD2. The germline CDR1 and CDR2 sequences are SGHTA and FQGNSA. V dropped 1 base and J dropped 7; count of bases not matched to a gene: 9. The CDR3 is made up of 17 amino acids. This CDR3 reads CASSLGGLAGSSGTQYF. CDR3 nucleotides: TGTGCCAGCAGCTTAGGGGGACTAGCGGGGTCCTCAGGGACCCAGTACTTC.

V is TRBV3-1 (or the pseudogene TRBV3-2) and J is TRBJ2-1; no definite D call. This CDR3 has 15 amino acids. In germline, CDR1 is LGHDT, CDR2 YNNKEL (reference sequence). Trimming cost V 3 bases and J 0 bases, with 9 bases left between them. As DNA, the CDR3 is TGTGCCAGCAGCCAGACGTACAGCTCCTACAATGAGCAGTTCTTC. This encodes CASSQTYSSYNEQFF.

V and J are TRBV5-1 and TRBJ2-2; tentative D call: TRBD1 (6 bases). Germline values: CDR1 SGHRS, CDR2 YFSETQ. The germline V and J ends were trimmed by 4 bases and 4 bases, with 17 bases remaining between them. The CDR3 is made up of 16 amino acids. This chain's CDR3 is CASSPWTASGTGELFF. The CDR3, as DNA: TGCGCCAGCAGCCCATGGACAGCCTCGGGCACCGGGGAGCTGTTTTTT.

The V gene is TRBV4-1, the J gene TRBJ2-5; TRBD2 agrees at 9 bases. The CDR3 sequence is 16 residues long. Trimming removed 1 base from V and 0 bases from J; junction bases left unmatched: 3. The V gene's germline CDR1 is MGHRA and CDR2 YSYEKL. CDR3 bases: TGCGCCAGCAGCCAAGTCCTAGCGGGGAACCAAGAGACCCAGTACTTC. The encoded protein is CASSQVLAGNQETQYF.

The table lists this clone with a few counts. The CDR3 nucleotides are TGCGCCAGCAGCCAACCTCTAGGACAGTCCCAAGAGACCCAGTACTTC. Encoded protein: CASSQPLGQSQETQYF. The chain couples TRBV4-1 to TRBJ2-5, with a tentative D call TRBD1 (6 bases). Trimming stripped 2 bases from V and 1 base from J, with 14 bases between. CDR3 length: 16 residues. Germline values: CDR1 MGHRA, CDR2 YSYEKL.

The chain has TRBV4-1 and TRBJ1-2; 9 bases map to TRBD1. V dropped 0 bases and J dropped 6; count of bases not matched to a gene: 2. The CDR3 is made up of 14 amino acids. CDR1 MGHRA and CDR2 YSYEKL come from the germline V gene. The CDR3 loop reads CASSQDGTGNGYTF. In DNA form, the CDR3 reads TGCGCCAGCAGCCAAGATGGGACAGGGAATGGCTACACCTTC.

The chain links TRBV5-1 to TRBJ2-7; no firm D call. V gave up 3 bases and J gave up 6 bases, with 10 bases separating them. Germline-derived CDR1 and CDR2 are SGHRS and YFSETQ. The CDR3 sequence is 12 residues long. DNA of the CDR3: TGCGCCAGCAGCTCCCCAGGCAGCGAGCAGTACTTC. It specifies CASSSPGSEQYF. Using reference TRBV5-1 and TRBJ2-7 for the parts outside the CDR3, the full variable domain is KAGVTQTPRYLIKTRGQQVTLSCSPISGHRSVSWYQQTPGQGLQFLFEYFSETQRNKGNFPGRFSGRQFSNSRSEMNVSTLELGDSALYLCASSSPGSEQYFGPGTRLTVT.

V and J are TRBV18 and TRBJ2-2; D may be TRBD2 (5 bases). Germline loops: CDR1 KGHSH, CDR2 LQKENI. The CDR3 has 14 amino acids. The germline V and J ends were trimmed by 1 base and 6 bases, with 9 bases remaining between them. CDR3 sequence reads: CASSPLLGAGELFF. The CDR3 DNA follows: TGTGCCAGCTCACCACTACTAGGAGCCGGGGAGCTGTTTTTT.

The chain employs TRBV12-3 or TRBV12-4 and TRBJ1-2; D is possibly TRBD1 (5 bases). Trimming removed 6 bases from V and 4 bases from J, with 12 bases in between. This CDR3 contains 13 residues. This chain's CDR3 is CASSQEQAYGYTF. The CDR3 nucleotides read TGTGCCAGCAGCCAAGAACAGGCCTATGGCTACACCTTC.

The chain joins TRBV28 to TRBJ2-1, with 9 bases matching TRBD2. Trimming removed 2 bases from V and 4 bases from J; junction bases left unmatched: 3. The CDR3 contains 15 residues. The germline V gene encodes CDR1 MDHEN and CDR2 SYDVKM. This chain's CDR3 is CASSLQAGGYNEQFF. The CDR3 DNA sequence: TGTGCCAGCAGTTTACAAGCGGGGGGATACAATGAGCAGTTCTTC.

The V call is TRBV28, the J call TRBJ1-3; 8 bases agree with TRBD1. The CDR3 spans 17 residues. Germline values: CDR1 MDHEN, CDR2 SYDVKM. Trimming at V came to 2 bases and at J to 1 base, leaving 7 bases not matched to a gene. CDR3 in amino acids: CASSLARQGASGNTIYF. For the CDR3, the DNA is TGTGCCAGCAGTTTAGCCCGGCAGGGGGCTTCTGGAAACACCATATATTTT.

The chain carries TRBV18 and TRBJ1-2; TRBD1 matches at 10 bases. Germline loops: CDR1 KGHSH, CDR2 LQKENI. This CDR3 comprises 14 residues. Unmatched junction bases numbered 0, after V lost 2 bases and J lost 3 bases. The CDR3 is CASSPGTGDYGYTF. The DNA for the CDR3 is TGTGCCAGCTCACCAGGGACAGGGGACTATGGCTACACCTTC.

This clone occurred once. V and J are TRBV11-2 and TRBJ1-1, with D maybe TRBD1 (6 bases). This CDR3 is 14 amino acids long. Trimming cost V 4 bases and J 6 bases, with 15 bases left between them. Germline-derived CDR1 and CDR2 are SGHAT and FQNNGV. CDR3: CASSSDRLRAEAFF. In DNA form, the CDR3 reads TGTGCCAGCAGCTCCGACAGGCTGCGGGCTGAAGCTTTCTTT.

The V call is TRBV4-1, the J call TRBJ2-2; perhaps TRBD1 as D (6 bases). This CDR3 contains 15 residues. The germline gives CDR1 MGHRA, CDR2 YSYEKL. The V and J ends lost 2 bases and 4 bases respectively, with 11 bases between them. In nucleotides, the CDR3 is TGCGCCAGCAGCCAACCTGACAGGCCCACCGGGGAGCTGTTTTTT. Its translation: CASSQPDRPTGELFF.

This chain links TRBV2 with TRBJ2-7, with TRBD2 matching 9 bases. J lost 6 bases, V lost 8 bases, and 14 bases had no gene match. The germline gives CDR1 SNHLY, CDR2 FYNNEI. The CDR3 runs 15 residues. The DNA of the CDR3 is TGTGCCAGCTTAGGTCCAAGCGGGGGGTTGAGCGAGCAGTACTTC. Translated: CASLGPSGGLSEQYF.

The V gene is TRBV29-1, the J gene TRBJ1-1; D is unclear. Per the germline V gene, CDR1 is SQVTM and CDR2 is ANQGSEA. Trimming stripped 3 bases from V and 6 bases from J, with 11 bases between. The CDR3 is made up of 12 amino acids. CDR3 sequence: CSVERVEPEAFF. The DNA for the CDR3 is TGCAGCGTTGAGAGGGTAGAGCCTGAAGCTTTCTTT. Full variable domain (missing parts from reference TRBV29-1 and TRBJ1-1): SAVISQKPSRDICQRGTSLTIQCQVDSQVTMMFWYRQQPGQSLTLIATANQGSEATYESGFVIDKFPISRPNLTFSTLTVSNMSPEDSSIYLCSVERVEPEAFFGQGTRLTVV.

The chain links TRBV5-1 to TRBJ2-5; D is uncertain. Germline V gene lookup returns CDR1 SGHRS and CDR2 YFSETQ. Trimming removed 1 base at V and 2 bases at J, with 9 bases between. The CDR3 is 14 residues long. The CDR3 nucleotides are TGCGCCAGCAGCTTGATGTCAGGTCAAGAGACCCAGTACTTC. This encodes CASSLMSGQETQYF. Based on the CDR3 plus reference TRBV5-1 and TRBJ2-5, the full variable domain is KAGVTQTPRYLIKTRGQQVTLSCSPISGHRSVSWYQQTPGQGLQFLFEYFSETQRNKGNFPGRFSGRQFSNSRSEMNVSTLELGDSALYLCASSLMSGQETQYFGPGTRLLVL.

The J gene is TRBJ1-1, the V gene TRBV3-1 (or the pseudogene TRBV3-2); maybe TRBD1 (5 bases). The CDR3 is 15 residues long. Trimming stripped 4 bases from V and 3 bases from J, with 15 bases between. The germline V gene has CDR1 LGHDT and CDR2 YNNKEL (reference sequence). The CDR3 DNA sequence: TGTGCCAGCAGCCCCCGTTGGGGAGGGGACACTGAAGCTTTCTTT. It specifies CASSPRWGGDTEAFF.

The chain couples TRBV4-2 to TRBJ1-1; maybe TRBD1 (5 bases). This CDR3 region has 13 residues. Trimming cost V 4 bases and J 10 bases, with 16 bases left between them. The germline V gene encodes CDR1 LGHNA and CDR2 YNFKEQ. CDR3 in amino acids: CASSRAAGMAAFF. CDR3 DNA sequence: TGTGCCAGCAGCCGGGCGGCAGGGATGGCAGCTTTCTTT.

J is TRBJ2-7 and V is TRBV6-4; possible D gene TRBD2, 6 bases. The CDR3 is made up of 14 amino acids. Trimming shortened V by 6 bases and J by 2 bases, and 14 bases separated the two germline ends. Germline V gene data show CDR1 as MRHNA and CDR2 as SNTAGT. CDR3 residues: CASSREAGAYEQYF. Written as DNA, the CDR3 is TGTGCCAGCAGCAGGGAGGCCGGGGCCTACGAGCAGTACTTC.

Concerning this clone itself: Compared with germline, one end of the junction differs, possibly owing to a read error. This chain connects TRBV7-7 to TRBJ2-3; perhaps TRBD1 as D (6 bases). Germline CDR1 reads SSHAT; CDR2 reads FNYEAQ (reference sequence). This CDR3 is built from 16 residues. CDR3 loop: CASSSPPGQNTDTQYF. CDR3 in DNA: TGTGCTAGCAGCTCACCCCCCGGACAGAATACAGATACGCAGTATTTT.

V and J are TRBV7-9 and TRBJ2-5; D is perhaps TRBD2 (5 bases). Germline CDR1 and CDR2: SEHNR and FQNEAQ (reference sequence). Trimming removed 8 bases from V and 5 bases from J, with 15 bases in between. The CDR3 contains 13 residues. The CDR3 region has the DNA TGTGCCAGCCACCGGGCTAGCCTGGAGACCCAGTACTTC. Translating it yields CASHRASLETQYF.

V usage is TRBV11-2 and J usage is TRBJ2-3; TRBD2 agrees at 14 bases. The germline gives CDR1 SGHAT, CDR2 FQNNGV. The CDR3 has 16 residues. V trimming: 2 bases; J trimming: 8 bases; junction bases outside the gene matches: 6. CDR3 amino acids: CASSLSGLAGGGTQYF. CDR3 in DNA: TGTGCCAGCAGCTTATCCGGACTAGCGGGGGGAGGTACGCAGTATTTT.